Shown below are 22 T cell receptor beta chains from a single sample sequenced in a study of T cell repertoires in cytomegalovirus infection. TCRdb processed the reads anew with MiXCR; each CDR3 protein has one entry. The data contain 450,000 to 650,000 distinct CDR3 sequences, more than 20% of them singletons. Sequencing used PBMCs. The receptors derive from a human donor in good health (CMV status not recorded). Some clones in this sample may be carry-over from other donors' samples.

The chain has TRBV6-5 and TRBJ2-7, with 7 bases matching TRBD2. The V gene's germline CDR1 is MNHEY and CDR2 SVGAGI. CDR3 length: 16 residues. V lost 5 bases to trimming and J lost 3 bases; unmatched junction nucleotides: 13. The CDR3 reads CASSGVLAEGIYEQYF. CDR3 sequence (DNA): TGTGCCAGCAGTGGGGTTCTAGCGGAGGGGATCTACGAGCAGTACTTC.

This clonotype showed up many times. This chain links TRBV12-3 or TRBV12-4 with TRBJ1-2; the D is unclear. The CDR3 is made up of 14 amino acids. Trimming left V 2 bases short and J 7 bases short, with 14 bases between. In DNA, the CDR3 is TGTGCCAGCAGTTTAAGCCCCTTCTCGGCTGGCTACACCTTC. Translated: CASSLSPFSAGYTF.

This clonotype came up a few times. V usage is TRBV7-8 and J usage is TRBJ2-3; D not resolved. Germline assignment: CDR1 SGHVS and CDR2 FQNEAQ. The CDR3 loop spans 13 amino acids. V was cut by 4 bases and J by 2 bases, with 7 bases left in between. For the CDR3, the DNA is TGTGCCAGCAGCTCGTCTCCCACAGATACGCAGTATTTT. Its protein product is CASSSSPTDTQYF.

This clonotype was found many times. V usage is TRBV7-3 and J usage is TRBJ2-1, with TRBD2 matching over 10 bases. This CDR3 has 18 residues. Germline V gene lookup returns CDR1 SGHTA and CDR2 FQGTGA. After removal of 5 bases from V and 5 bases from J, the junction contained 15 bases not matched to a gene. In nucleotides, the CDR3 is TGTGCCAGCAGCCTAGGCAGCGGGAGGGCCCCCATTCACAATGAGCAGTTCTTC. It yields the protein CASSLGSGRAPIHNEQFF. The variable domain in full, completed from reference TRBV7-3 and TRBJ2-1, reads GAGVSQTPSNKVTEKGKYVELRCDPISGHTALYWYRQSLGQGPEFLIYFQGTGAADDSGLPNDRFFAVRPEGSVSTLKIQRTERGDSAVYLCASSLGSGRAPIHNEQFFGPGTRLTVL.

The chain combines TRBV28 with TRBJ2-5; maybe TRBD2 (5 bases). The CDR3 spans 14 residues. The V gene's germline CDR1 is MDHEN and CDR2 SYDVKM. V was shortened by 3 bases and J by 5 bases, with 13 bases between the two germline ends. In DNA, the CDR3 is TGTGCCAGCAGTTTTGGAGGTTTTGGGGAGACCCAGTACTTC. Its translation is CASSFGGFGETQYF.

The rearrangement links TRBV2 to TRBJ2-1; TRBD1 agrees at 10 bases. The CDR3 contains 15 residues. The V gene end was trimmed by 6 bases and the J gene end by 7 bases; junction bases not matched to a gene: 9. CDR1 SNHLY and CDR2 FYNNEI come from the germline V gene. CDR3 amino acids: CASSPGQGGLNEQFF. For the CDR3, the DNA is TGTGCCAGCAGCCCCGGACAGGGGGGTCTTAATGAGCAGTTCTTC.

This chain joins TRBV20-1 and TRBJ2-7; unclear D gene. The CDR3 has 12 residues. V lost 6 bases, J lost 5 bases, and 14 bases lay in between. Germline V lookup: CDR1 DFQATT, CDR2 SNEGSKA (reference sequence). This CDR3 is CSARLFLHEQYF. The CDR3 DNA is TGCAGTGCCCGGCTTTTTCTGCACGAGCAGTACTTC.

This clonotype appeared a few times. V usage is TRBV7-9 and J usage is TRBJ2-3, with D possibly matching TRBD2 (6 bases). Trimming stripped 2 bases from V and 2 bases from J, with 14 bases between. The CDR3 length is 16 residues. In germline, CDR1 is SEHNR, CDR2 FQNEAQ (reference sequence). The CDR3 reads CASSLMASVYTDTQYF. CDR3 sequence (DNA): TGTGCCAGCAGCTTAATGGCTAGCGTGTACACAGATACGCAGTATTTT.

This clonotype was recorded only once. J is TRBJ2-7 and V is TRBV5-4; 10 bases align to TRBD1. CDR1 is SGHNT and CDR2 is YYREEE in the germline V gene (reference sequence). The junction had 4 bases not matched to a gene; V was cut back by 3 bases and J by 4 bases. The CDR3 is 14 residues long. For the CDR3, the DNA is TGTGCCAGCAGCTCGGGACAGGGGAGGTACGAGCAGTACGTC. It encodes CASSSGQGRYEQYV.

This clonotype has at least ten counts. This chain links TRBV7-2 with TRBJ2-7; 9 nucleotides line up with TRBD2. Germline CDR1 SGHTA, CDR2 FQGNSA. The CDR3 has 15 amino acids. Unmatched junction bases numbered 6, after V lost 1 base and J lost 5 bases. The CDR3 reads CASSLVAGGPHEQYF. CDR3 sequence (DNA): TGTGCCAGCAGCTTAGTCGCGGGAGGGCCCCACGAGCAGTACTTC.

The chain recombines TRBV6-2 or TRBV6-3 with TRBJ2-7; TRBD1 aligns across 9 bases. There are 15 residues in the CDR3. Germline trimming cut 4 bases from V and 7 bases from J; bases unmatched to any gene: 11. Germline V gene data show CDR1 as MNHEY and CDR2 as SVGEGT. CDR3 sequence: CASSSPTGTGYEQYV. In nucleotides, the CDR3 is TGTGCCAGCAGTTCTCCGACGGGGACAGGGTATGAGCAGTACGTC.

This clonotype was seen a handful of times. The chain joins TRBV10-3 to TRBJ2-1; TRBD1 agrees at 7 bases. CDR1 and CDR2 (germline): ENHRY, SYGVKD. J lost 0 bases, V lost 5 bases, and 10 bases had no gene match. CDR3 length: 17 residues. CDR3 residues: CAISLGTAKSSYNEQFF. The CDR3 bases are TGTGCCATCAGTCTCGGGACAGCAAAAAGCTCCTACAATGAGCAGTTCTTC.

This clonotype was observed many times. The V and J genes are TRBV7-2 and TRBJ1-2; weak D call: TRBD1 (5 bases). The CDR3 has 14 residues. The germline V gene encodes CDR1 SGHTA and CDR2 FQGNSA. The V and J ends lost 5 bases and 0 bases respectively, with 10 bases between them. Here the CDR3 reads CASSLGTANYGYTF. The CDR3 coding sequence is TGTGCCAGCAGCCTTGGGACGGCTAACTATGGCTACACCTTC. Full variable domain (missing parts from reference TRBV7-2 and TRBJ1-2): GAGVSQSPSNKVTEKGKDVELRCDPISGHTALYWYRQSLGQGLEFLIYFQGNSAPDKSGLPSDRFSAERTGGSVSTLTIQRTQQEDSAVYLCASSLGTANYGYTFGSGTRLTVV.

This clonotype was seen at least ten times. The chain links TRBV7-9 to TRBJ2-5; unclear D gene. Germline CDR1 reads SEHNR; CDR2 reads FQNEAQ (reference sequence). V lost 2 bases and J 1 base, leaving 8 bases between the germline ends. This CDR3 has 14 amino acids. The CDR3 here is CASSLIAFQETQYF. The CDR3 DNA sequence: TGTGCCAGCAGCTTAATCGCGTTCCAAGAGACCCAGTACTTC.

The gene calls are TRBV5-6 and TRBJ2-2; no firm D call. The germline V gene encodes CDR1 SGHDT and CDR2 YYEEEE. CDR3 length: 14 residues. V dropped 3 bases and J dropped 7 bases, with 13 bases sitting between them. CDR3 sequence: CASSSTLRSGELFF. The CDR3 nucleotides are TGTGCCAGCAGCTCGACGTTGAGGAGCGGGGAGCTGTTTTTT.

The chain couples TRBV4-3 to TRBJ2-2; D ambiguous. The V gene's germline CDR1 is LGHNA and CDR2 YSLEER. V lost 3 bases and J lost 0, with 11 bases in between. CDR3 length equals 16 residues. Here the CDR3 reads CASSQGSVTNTGELFF. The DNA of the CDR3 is TGCGCCAGCAGCCAGGGATCTGTTACGAACACCGGGGAGCTGTTTTTT.

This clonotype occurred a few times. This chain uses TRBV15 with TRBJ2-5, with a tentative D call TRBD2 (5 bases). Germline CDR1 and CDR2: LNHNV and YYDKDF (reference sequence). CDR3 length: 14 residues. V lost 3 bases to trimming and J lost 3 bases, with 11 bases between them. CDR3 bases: TGTGCCACCAGCAGCACGGGGAAAGAAGAGACCCAGTACTTC. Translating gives CATSSTGKEETQYF.

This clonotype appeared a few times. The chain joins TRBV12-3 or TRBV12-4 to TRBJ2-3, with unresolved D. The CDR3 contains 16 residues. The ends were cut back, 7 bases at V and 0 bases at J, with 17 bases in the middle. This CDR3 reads CASISDREPSTDTQYF. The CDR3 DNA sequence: TGTGCCAGCATTAGTGATCGAGAACCTAGCACAGATACGCAGTATTTT.

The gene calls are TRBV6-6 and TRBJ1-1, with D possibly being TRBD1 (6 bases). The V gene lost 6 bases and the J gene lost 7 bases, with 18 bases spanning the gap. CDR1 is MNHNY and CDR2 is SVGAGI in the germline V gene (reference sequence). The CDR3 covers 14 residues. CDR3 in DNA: TGTGCCAGCAGAGATCTCACAGGGTCCCGTGAAGCTTTCTTT. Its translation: CASRDLTGSREAFF.

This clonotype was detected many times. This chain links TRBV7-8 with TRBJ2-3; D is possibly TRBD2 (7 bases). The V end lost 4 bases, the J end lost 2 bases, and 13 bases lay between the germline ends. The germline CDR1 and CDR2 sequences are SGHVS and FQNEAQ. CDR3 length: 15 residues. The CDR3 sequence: CASSSSGTLTDTQYF. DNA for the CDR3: TGTGCCAGCAGCTCAAGCGGGACACTCACAGATACGCAGTATTTT.

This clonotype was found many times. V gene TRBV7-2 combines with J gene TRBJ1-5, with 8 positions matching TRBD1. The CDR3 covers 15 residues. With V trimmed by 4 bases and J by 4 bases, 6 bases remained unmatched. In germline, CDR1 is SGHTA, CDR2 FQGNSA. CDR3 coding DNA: TGTGCCAGCAGCTGGGGGGACAGGCGGAATCAGCCCCAGCATTTT. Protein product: CASSWGDRRNQPQHF.

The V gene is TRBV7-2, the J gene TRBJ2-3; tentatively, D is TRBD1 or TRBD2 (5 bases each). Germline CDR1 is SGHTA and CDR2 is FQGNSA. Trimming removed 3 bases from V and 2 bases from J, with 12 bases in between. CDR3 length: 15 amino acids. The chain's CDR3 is CASSFEGRNTDTQYF. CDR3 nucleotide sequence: TGTGCCAGCAGCTTTGAGGGGCGCAACACAGATACGCAGTATTTT. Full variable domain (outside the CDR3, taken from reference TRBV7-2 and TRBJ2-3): GAGVSQSPSNKVTEKGKDVELRCDPISGHTALYWYRQSLGQGLEFLIYFQGNSAPDKSGLPSDRFSAERTGGSVSTLTIQRTQQEDSAVYLCASSFEGRNTDTQYFGPGTRLTVL.